The clone carrying this T cell receptor beta chain occurred a few times. The record originates from a study of Graves' ophthalmopathy and Graves' hyperthyroidism. The authors amplified TCR beta CDR3 regions, and they did so from RNA transcripts for repertoire sequencing. The workflow started with a first-round RT-PCR run with HTBI primers and then moved on to a second-round multiplex PCR. MiXCR was run by TCRdb on the multiplex PCR reads, yielding one entry per CDR3 protein. Of roughly 1.1 million distinct CDR3 sequences listed, about 35% are singletons. CDR3 size: 14 residues. Losses at the gene ends were 9 bases for V and 3 bases for J; bases not matched to a gene: 7. In germline, CDR1 is MNHNY, CDR2 SVGAGI (reference sequence).

The sequenced material came from peripheral blood or thyroid tissue (not recorded which). This chain joins TRBV6-6 and TRBJ2-5; 10 bases are shared with TRBD1. The origin of this receptor is an adult man with Graves' hyperthyroidism. The CDR3 bases are TGTGCCAGTCGCTCCGGGACAGGGGAAGAGACCCAGTACTTC. It yields the protein CASRSGTGEETQYF.